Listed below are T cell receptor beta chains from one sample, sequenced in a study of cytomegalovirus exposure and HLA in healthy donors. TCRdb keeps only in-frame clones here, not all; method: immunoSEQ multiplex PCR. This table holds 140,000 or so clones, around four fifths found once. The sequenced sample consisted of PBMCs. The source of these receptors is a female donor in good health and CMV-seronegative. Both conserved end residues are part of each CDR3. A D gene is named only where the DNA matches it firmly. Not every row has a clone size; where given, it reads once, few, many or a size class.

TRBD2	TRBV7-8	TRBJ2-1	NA	TGTGCCAGCAGCCAGGGGACTAGGGCTGTGGCGAATGAGCAGTTCTTC	CASSQGTRAVANEQFF
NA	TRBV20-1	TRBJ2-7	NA	TGCAGTGCGGCACAGGTAGACGAGCAGTACTTC	CSAAQVDEQYF
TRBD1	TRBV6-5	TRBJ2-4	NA	TGTGCCAGCAGTCCGGGGGACAGGAAAAACATTCAGTACTTC	CASSPGDRKNIQYF
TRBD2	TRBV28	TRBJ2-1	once	TGTGCCAGCACCCCGGGAGCGGGAGGTTACCTCAATGAGCAGTTCTTC	CASTPGAGGYLNEQFF
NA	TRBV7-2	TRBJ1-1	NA	TGTGCCAGCAGCTTGGGCAGAGCCGAAGCTTTCTTT	CASSLGRAEAFF
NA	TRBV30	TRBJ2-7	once	TGTGCCTCTCGGGGGGCCACCTACGAGCAGTACTTC	CASRGATYEQYF
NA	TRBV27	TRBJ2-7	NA	TGTGCCAGCAGTCCCCAAAGCGACAGGCACTCCTACGAGCAGTACTTC	CASSPQSDRHSYEQYF
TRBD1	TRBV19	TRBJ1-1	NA	TGTGCCAGTAGGGATTGGACAGGGCGTACAACTGAAGCTTTCTTT	CASRDWTGRTTEAFF
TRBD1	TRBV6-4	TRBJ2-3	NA	TGTGCCAGCAGTTCCTTTACCGGGACAGGGGAGGGGGATACGCAGTATTTT	CASSSFTGTGEGDTQYF
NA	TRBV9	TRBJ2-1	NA	TGTGCCAGCAGCGTAGGGAGGGTATACAATGAGCAGTTCTTC	CASSVGRVYNEQFF
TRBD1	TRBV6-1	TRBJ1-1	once	TGTGCCAGCAGTGAAGTCTCGGACAGGATTGAAGCTTTCTTT	CASSEVSDRIEAFF
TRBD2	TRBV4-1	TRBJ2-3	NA	TGCGCCAGCAGCCAGGAGATTAGCGGGAGGCCCCCAGATACGCAGTATTTT	CASSQEISGRPPDTQYF
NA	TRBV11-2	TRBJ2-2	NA	TGTGCCAGCAGCTCCCCCAGCGGGGAGCTGTTTTTT	CASSSPSGELFF
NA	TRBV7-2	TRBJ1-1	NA	TGTGCCAGCAGCTTAGTGGGCACGAACACTGAAGCTTTCTTT	CASSLVGTNTEAFF
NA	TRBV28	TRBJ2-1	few	TGTGCCAGCCGGGAGAACAATGAGCAGTTCTTC	CASRENNEQFF
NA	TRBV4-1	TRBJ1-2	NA	TGCGCCAGCAGCCAATTCTTAGGGGTTGACTATGGCTACACCTTC	CASSQFLGVDYGYTF
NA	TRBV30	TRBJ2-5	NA	TGTGCCTGGGGGGGTAGCGGTTCCCAAGAGACCCAGTACTTC	CAWGGSGSQETQYF